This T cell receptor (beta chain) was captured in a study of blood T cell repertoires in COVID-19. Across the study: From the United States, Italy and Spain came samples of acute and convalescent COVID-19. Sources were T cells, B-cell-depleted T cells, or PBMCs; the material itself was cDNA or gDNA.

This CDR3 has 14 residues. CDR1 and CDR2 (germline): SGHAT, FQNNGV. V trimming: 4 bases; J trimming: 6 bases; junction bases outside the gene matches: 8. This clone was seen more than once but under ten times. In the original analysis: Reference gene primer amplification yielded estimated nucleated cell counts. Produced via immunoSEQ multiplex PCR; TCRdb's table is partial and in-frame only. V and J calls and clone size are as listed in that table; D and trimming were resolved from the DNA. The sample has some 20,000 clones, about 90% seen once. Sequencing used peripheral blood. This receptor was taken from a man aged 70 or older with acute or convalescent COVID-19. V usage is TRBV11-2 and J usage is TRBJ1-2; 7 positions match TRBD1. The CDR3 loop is CASSSNWQGDGYTF. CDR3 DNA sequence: TGTGCCAGCAGCTCTAATTGGCAGGGGGATGGCTACACCTTC.